A selection of T cell receptor beta chains follows, all from one sample in a study of cytomegalovirus exposure and HLA in healthy donors. Assay used: immunoSEQ multiplex PCR; TCRdb lists only in-frame clones, some missing. The table has more than 85,000 clones, roughly 76% seen once. Sequencing was performed on PBMCs. Receptors originate from a man aged 25 to 40 in good health and CMV-seropositive. Both conserved end residues are part of each CDR3. Fields, in order: J gene, D gene, clone size, V gene, CDR3 protein, CDR3 DNA. A D gene is named only where the DNA matches it firmly. Rows may omit the clone size; those that give it use once, few, many or a size class.

TRBJ1-4,.,.,TRBV5-1,CASSLGGGPATNEKLFF,TGCGCCAGCAGCTTGGGGGGGGGCCCAGCAACTAATGAAAAACTGTTTTTT
TRBJ2-3,TRBD1,once,TRBV27,CASKETGETDTQYF,TGTGCCAGCAAGGAGACAGGGGAAACAGATACGCAGTATTTT
TRBJ2-7,TRBD2,.,TRBV29-1,CSVGTSSYEQYF,TGCAGCGTTGGGACTAGCTCCTACGAGCAGTACTTC
TRBJ1-1,.,.,TRBV11-3,CASSSGNTEAFF,TGTGCCAGCAGCTCAGGAAACACTGAAGCTTTCTTT
TRBJ2-5,.,.,TRBV6-1,CASLRAAKETQYF,TGTGCCAGCCTGCGGGCGGCCAAAGAGACCCAGTACTTC
TRBJ1-2,.,once,TRBV6-1,CASSLIRGEGYTF,TGTGCCAGCAGCCTAATCAGGGGAGAAGGCTACACCTTC
TRBJ1-2,.,once,TRBV7-9,CASSFTEVYGYTF,TGTGCCAGCAGCTTTACAGAAGTCTATGGCTACACCTTC
TRBJ2-5,TRBD2,.,TRBV6-1,CASSEVAGGQETQYF,TGTGCCAGCAGTGAGGTAGCGGGGGGGCAAGAGACCCAGTACTTC
TRBJ1-4,TRBD1,.,TRBV28,CAITKTGTGRGKLFF,TGTGCCATCACGAAAACTGGGACAGGGCGAGGAAAACTGTTTTTT
TRBJ2-3,TRBD2,.,TRBV19,CASSWRGAASTDTQYF,TGTGCCAGTAGTTGGCGGGGGGCAGCTAGCACAGATACGCAGTATTTT
TRBJ1-1,.,.,TRBV5-1,CASSPPRDTEAFF,TGCGCCAGCAGCCCACCCAGGGACACTGAAGCTTTCTTT
TRBJ2-7,TRBD2,.,TRBV9,CASSVVAGAGYEQYF,TGTGCCAGCAGCGTAGTAGCGGGGGCTGGGTACGAGCAGTACTTC
TRBJ1-2,.,.,TRBV6-1,CASTSDSQYGYTF,TGTGCCAGCACGTCGGACTCCCAATACGGCTACACCTTC
TRBJ1-4,TRBD1,few,TRBV7-9,CASIDNRDRAMGIEKLFF,TGTGCCAGCATCGACAACCGGGACAGGGCGATGGGGATAGAAAAACTGTTTTTT
TRBJ2-2,.,once,TRBV7-2,CASSLARDTGELFF,TGTGCCAGCAGCTTAGCGCGGGACACCGGGGAGCTGTTTTTT
TRBJ1-5,.,.,TRBV7-9,CASSSQGLGQPQHF,TGTGCCAGCAGCTCACAGGGTTTAGGACAGCCCCAGCATTTT
TRBJ2-2,TRBD1,.,TRBV5-1,CASREGQANTGELFF,TGCGCCAGCAGGGAGGGACAGGCGAACACCGGGGAGCTGTTTTTT
TRBJ2-3,TRBD1,.,TRBV5-1,CASSPGTGGGDTQYF,TGCGCCAGCAGCCCCGGGACAGGGGGAGGAGATACGCAGTATTTT
TRBJ1-2,.,.,TRBV19,CASSIGSTRYGYTF,TGTGCCAGTAGTATTGGCTCCACCAGGTATGGCTACACCTTC
TRBJ2-1,.,.,TRBV7-2,CASSLSSAGNYNEQFF,TGTGCCAGCAGCTTAAGTTCCGCAGGGAATTACAATGAGCAGTTCTTC
TRBJ2-7,TRBD1,.,TRBV19,CASSSRWTQDRGYEQYF,TGTGCCAGTAGTAGCCGGTGGACGCAGGACAGGGGTTACGAGCAGTACTTC
TRBJ1-1,TRBD1,few,TRBV6-5,CASRQTGQRAFF,TGTGCCAGCAGGCAGACGGGACAGAGGGCTTTCTTT
TRBJ2-3,.,.,TRBV5-1,CASSPGLELSTDTQYF,TGCGCCAGCAGCCCCGGACTTGAACTAAGCACAGATACGCAGTATTTT
TRBJ1-1,TRBD1,.,TRBV28,CASRVGQINTEAFF,TGTGCCAGCAGGGTGGGACAGATTAACACTGAAGCTTTCTTT
TRBJ2-5,.,few,TRBV14,CASSRSGSQETQYF,TGTGCCAGCAGCCGGTCGGGTAGTCAAGAGACCCAGTACTTC
TRBJ2-1,.,.,TRBV10-3,CAPRGASVESSYNEQFF,TGTGCCCCCCGGGGGGCTAGCGTGGAGAGCTCCTACAATGAGCAGTTCTTC
TRBJ2-7,.,.,TRBV7-6,CASSFDLGEQYF,TGTGCCAGCAGCTTTGACTTGGGCGAGCAGTACTTC
TRBJ2-2,.,few,TRBV9,CASSVEPRGRTGELFF,TGTGCCAGCAGCGTAGAGCCGCGGGGGCGGACCGGGGAGCTGTTTTTT
TRBJ1-3,.,many,TRBV6-5,CASAPPGSSGNTIYF,TGTGCCAGCGCCCCCCCGGGGAGCTCTGGAAACACCATATATTTT
TRBJ2-5,.,.,TRBV5-1,CASSSHQETQYF,TGCGCCAGCAGTTCCCATCAAGAGACCCAGTACTTC
TRBJ1-3,.,.,TRBV1,CTSRDQGGSGNTIYF,TGCACCAGCAGAGACCAGGGGGGCTCTGGAAACACCATATATTTT
TRBJ1-2,.,.,TRBV6-5,CASSYPNGLSDYGYTF,TGTGCCAGCAGTTACCCGAACGGACTGAGCGACTATGGCTACACCTTC
TRBJ2-5,.,.,TRBV11-1,CASSLRLAGPRETQYF,TGTGCCAGCAGCTTACGATTGGCGGGGCCCAGGGAGACCCAGTACTTC
TRBJ2-5,.,.,TRBV25-1,CASSEQKQYF,TGTGCCAGCAGTGAACAGAAGCAGTACTTC
TRBJ2-7,.,once,TRBV2,CASSARQTKQYF,TGTGCCAGCAGCGCAAGACAGACCAAGCAGTACTTC
TRBJ1-1,.,.,TRBV6-1,CASSEQDWADTEAFF,TGTGCCAGCAGTGAACAGGACTGGGCGGACACTGAAGCTTTCTTT